Each of the 28 T cell receptor beta chains below was sequenced from the same sample in a study of T cells after yellow fever vaccination. MiXCR, applied by TCRdb to the 5' RACE reads, yields one record per CDR3 protein. The sample carries some 420,000 distinct CDR3 sequences, 18% recorded once. This specimen consisted of PBMCs, obtained before the yellow fever booster vaccination. These receptor sequences come from a man aged 18 to 29 who received the YFV17D yellow fever vaccine.

This clonotype was seen more than once but under ten times. The chain uses TRBV2 and TRBJ2-2; D is uncertain. The CDR3 is 14 residues long. V gave up 10 bases and J gave up 0 bases, with 12 bases separating them. CDR1 SNHLY and CDR2 FYNNEI come from the germline V gene. The CDR3 loop reads CATKGNTNTGELFF. For the CDR3, the DNA is TGTGCCACGAAAGGGAATACGAACACCGGGGAGCTGTTTTTT.

The J gene is TRBJ1-5, the V gene TRBV4-3; D uncertain. V lost 0 bases to trimming and J lost 2 bases, with 8 bases between them. Germline V gene sequence: CDR1 LGHNA, CDR2 YSLEER. There are 15 residues in the CDR3. The CDR3 region has the DNA TGCGCCAGCAGCCAAGATAGGCAGCGCAATCAGCCCCAGCATTTT. This translates into CASSQDRQRNQPQHF.

This clonotype was observed a few times. V and J are TRBV3-1 and TRBJ1-2; 9 nucleotides agree with TRBD1. V shed 4 bases, J shed 8 bases, and the junction held 14 bases outside the gene matches. The length of the CDR3 is 16 residues. Per germline, CDR1 LGHDT and CDR2 YNNKEL (reference sequence). CDR3 protein: CASSLSTAQGARGYTF. CDR3 in DNA: TGTGCCAGCAGCCTTAGTACCGCACAGGGGGCCAGAGGCTACACCTTC.

This chain joins TRBV7-2 and TRBJ1-3; TRBD1 matches at 10 bases. V dropped 4 bases and J dropped 1; count of bases not matched to a gene: 7. Germline CDR1 SGHTA, CDR2 FQGNSA. The CDR3 runs to 17 residues. As DNA, the CDR3 is TGTGCCAGCAGCTCCGGGACAGGGGATTTTTCTGGAAACACCATATATTTT. This codes for CASSSGTGDFSGNTIYF. Looking up the rest from reference TRBV7-2 and TRBJ1-3 gives the full variable domain: GAGVSQSPSNKVTEKGKDVELRCDPISGHTALYWYRQSLGQGLEFLIYFQGNSAPDKSGLPSDRFSAERTGGSVSTLTIQRTQQEDSAVYLCASSSGTGDFSGNTIYFGEGSWLTVV.

This chain connects TRBV5-1 to TRBJ2-5; D is uncertain. The CDR3 has 18 amino acids. Trimming took off 0 bases at V and 3 bases at J, with 21 bases between the two ends. Germline lookup yields CDR1 SGHRS and CDR2 YFSETQ. CDR3 nucleotide sequence: TGCGCCAGCAGCTTGGTAAGGGCGATAAGTCGTGTAGAAGAGACCCAGTACTTC. Protein sequence: CASSLVRAISRVEETQYF.

J is TRBJ2-3 and V is TRBV3-1, with D hard to call. The CDR3 has 13 amino acids. Trimming stripped 3 bases from V and 6 bases from J, with 10 bases between. Germline V gene sequence: CDR1 LGHDT, CDR2 YNNKEL (reference sequence). DNA of the CDR3: TGTGCCAGCAGCCATTATAGGGCGGATACGCAGTATTTT. This encodes CASSHYRADTQYF.

This clonotype appeared a few times. V gene TRBV7-2 combines with J gene TRBJ1-2, with no clear D. V dropped 5 bases and J dropped 0 bases, with 7 bases sitting between them. The CDR3 has 13 residues. Per germline, CDR1 SGHTA and CDR2 FQGNSA. Here the CDR3 DNA reads TGTGCCAGCAGCACGATTGCTAACTATGGCTACACCTTC. The encoded protein is CASSTIANYGYTF.

Comment on this clonotype: Mismatch with germline at one junction end may stem from a read error. This CDR3 is CSSSGETGGPAETQYF. CDR3 sequence (DNA): TGTTCCAGCAGCGGTGAGACAGGGGGTCCGGCGGAGACCCAGTACTTC. This chain uses TRBV7-6 with TRBJ2-5, with 9 nucleotides matching TRBD1. The CDR3 has 16 amino acids. Germline CDR1 reads SGHVS; CDR2 reads FNYEAQ.

This clonotype was counted only a few times. The chain recombines TRBV20-1 with TRBJ1-4; TRBD1 might be the D (5 bases). V shed 3 bases and J shed 8 bases, with 13 bases lying between them. The CDR3 is made up of 13 amino acids. Per germline, CDR1 DFQATT and CDR2 SNEGSKA (reference sequence). CDR3 in DNA: TGCAGTGCTAGGTGGGACGCCACCGAAAAACTGTTTTTT. It yields the protein CSARWDATEKLFF.

This clonotype showed up just a few times. The V call is TRBV7-2, the J call TRBJ1-2; no clear D gene. The CDR3 totals 14 residues. The V gene's germline CDR1 is SGHTA and CDR2 FQGNSA. V lost 5 bases and J lost 4, with 14 bases in between. The CDR3: CASSPAPGVYGYTF. Written as DNA, the CDR3 is TGTGCCAGCAGCCCAGCCCCAGGTGTCTATGGCTACACCTTC.

The chain carries TRBV21-1 and TRBJ2-5; TRBD1, the table's D call, was not compared with the DNA. TRBV21-1 is shown as a pseudogene. The CDR3 has 14 amino acids. The CDR3 here is CASSKGDVQETQYF. The DNA for the CDR3 is TGTGCCAGCAGCAAAGGGGACGTACAAGAGACCCAGTACTTC.

The rearrangement links TRBV7-2 to TRBJ2-7; 8 nucleotides line up with TRBD2. The CDR3 consists of 14 residues. V lost 3 bases to trimming and J lost 4 bases; unmatched junction nucleotides: 5. Germline V gene lookup returns CDR1 SGHTA and CDR2 FQGNSA. CDR3 DNA sequence: TGTGCCAGCAGCTTTGCCGGGGGGGATTACGAGCAGTACGTC. Protein: CASSFAGGDYEQYV.

The chain uses TRBV12-3 or TRBV12-4 and TRBJ2-2, with D unresolved. V lost 2 bases to trimming and J lost 10 bases, with 11 bases between them. This CDR3 has 13 residues. The CDR3 region is CASSLPYRTELFF. As DNA, the CDR3 is TGTGCCAGCAGTTTACCATATCGGACGGAGCTGTTTTTT.

This clonotype was seen only a few times. The chain uses TRBV29-1 and TRBJ1-5; D possibly corresponds to TRBD1 (5 bases). This CDR3 has 12 amino acids. Germline V CDR1 and CDR2: SQVTM, ANQGSEA. The V end lost 6 bases, the J end lost 4 bases, and 10 bases lay between the germline ends. The CDR3 coding sequence is TGCAGCGTAGGGACGGGGAATCAGCCCCAGCATTTT. Translating gives CSVGTGNQPQHF.

The CDR3 nucleotides read TGCGCCAGCAGCGGCCTGGCACAGGGGGATGGCTACACCTTC. This codes for CASSGLAQGDGYTF. The V and J genes are TRBV4-3 and TRBJ1-2, with TRBD1 identical over 8 bases. Losses at the gene ends were 5 bases for V and 6 bases for J; bases not matched to a gene: 8. Looked up from germline, CDR1 is LGHNA and CDR2 is YSLEER. This CDR3 spans 14 amino acids.

The chain couples TRBV4-1 to TRBJ2-1; TRBD2 agrees at 10 bases. This CDR3 is 16 amino acids long. After removal of 4 bases from V and 3 bases from J, the junction contained 6 bases not matched to a gene. The germline CDR1 and CDR2 sequences are MGHRA and YSYEKL. The CDR3 DNA follows: TGCGCCAGCAGCCGAGGTGCTAGCGGGAGCTACAATGAGCAGTTCTTC. It yields the protein CASSRGASGSYNEQFF.

This clonotype was seen just once. This chain uses TRBV30 with TRBJ2-3; 9 nucleotides match TRBD2. The CDR3 extends over 17 amino acids. Germline V gene data show CDR1 as GTSNPN and CDR2 as SVGIG (reference sequence). Trimming took 0 bases from V and 2 from J; bases not matched to a gene: 9. Here the CDR3 reads CAWSVSWASGVTDTQYF. CDR3 bases: TGTGCCTGGAGTGTAAGTTGGGCTAGCGGGGTCACAGATACGCAGTATTTT.

There are a few counts of this clonotype. The chain carries TRBV24-1 and TRBJ2-2; D might be TRBD2 (5 bases). V lost 1 base and J lost 0, with 8 bases in between. The CDR3 is 16 residues long. Germline V CDR1 and CDR2: KGHDR, SFDVKD. Written as DNA, the CDR3 is TGTGCCACCAGTGATTTCGGGGTTTCGAACACCGGGGAGCTGTTTTTT. It codes for CATSDFGVSNTGELFF.

The CDR3 bases are TGCGCCAGCAGCCAAGATATGAAGGAGACCCAGTACTTC. Its protein is CASSQDMKETQYF. This chain links TRBV4-3 with TRBJ2-5; D gene unclear. The germline gives CDR1 LGHNA, CDR2 YSLEER. The CDR3 loop spans 13 amino acids. V lost 0 bases and J 5 bases, leaving 7 bases between the germline ends.

There are a few counts of this clonotype. The chain is built from TRBV12-3 or TRBV12-4 and TRBJ2-1; 13 positions agree with TRBD2. The trim removed 4 bases at V and 10 bases at J, leaving 10 bases unmatched. The CDR3 is made up of 16 amino acids. CDR3 nucleotide sequence: TGTGCCAGCAGTTACACTAGCGGGGGGGCCCCCTTGGAGCAGTTCTTC. Its translation: CASSYTSGGAPLEQFF.

The sample holds a few counts of this clonotype. The chain joins TRBV5-1 to TRBJ2-3, with TRBD2 matching over 12 bases. This CDR3 contains 16 residues. Germline V gene data show CDR1 as SGHRS and CDR2 as YFSETQ. V trimming: 5 bases; J trimming: 4 bases; junction bases outside the gene matches: 8. CDR3 residues: CASRSQRLAGADTQYF. The DNA of the CDR3 is TGCGCCAGCAGAAGTCAGAGACTAGCGGGAGCAGATACGCAGTATTTT.

This clonotype was seen a handful of times. The rearrangement uses TRBV11-2 and TRBJ2-5; no firm D call. In germline, CDR1 is SGHAT, CDR2 FQNNGV. Trimming stripped 5 bases from V and 5 bases from J, with 21 bases between. This CDR3 is built from 16 residues. As DNA, the CDR3 is TGTGCCAGCAGCCTAGGGCTCGCGGCTCTCGGGGAGACCCAGTACTTC. Its protein is CASSLGLAALGETQYF. The full variable domain, its missing parts supplied by reference TRBV11-2 and TRBJ2-5, is EAGVAQSPRYKIIEKRQSVAFWCNPISGHATLYWYQQILGQGPKLLIQFQNNGVVDDSQLPKDRFSAERLKGVDSTLKIQPAKLEDSAVYLCASSLGLAALGETQYFGPGTRLLVL.

The V and J genes are TRBV5-1 and TRBJ2-7; 10 bases are a match to TRBD1. Losses at the gene ends were 2 bases for V and 3 bases for J; bases not matched to a gene: 5. The CDR3 contains 15 residues. Germline loops: CDR1 SGHRS, CDR2 YFSETQ. The CDR3 reads CASSLKTGGGYEQYF. The DNA of the CDR3 is TGCGCCAGCAGCTTAAAGACAGGGGGCGGCTACGAGCAGTACTTC.

The chain has TRBV5-1 and TRBJ2-2; D may be TRBD1 (5 bases). Trimming removed 6 bases at V and 6 bases at J, with 18 bases between. The CDR3 length is 15 residues. From germline, CDR1 is SGHRS and CDR2 YFSETQ. For the CDR3, the DNA is TGCGCCAGCACCTTAGGGCAGGGTAGAGCCGGGGAGCTGTTTTTT. Its protein is CASTLGQGRAGELFF.

This clonotype was counted a single time. The chain uses TRBV12-3 or TRBV12-4 and TRBJ2-7; 9 bases line up with TRBD1. The CDR3 runs 14 residues. The V segment lost 5 bases and the J segment 5 bases; nucleotides outside the gene matches: 7. The CDR3 reads CASSAWDRDNEQYF. Here the CDR3 DNA reads TGTGCCAGCAGTGCCTGGGACAGGGACAACGAGCAGTACTTC.

The chain uses TRBV7-8 and TRBJ2-5, with 9 bases fitting TRBD1. The length of the CDR3 is 17 residues. The J segment lost 4 bases and the V segment lost 2 bases, leaving 11 bases of the junction unmatched. Germline lookup yields CDR1 SGHVS and CDR2 FQNEAQ. CDR3 nucleotide sequence: TGTGCCAGCAGCTTATACCCCGGGACAGGGTTAGGAGAGACCCAGTACTTC. It specifies CASSLYPGTGLGETQYF.

The chain carries TRBV6-5 and TRBJ1-1, with TRBD1 as a possible D gene (5 bases). Germline CDR1 and CDR2: MNHEY and SVGAGI. Trimming shortened V by 2 bases and J by 1 base, and 14 bases separated the two germline ends. CDR3 length: 16 amino acids. The CDR3 loop reads CASSYDTGGWNTEAFF. The CDR3 DNA reads as TGTGCCAGCAGTTACGATACGGGGGGGTGGAACACTGAAGCTTTCTTT.

This clonotype was observed a few times. This rearrangement joins TRBV6-2 or TRBV6-3 to TRBJ2-1; D uncertain. V lost 6 bases, J lost 9 bases, and 6 bases lay in between. This CDR3 comprises 10 residues. Germline V gene lookup returns CDR1 MNHEY and CDR2 SVGEGT. The chain's CDR3 is CASRSIEQFF. CDR3 in DNA: TGTGCCAGCAGGAGTATTGAGCAGTTCTTC.